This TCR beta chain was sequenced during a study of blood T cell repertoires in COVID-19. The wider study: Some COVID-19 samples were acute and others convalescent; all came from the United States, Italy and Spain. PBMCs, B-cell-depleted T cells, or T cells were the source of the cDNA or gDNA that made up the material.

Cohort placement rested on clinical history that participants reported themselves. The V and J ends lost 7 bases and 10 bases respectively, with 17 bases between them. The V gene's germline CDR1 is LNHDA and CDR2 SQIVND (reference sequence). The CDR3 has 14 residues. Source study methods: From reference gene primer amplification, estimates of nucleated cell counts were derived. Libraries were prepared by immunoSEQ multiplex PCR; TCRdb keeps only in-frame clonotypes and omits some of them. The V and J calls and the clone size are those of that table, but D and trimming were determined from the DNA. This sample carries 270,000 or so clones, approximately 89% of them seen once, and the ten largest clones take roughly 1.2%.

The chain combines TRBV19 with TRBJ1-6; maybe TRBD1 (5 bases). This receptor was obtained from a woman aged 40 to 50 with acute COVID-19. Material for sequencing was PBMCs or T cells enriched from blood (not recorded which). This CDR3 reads CASNPDIGSSPLHF. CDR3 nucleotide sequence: TGTGCCAGTAACCCGGACATAGGGTCCTCACCCCTCCACTTT.